This passage covers 8 T cell receptor beta chains from one sample sequenced in a study of T cell clones after liver transplantation. The data were produced by immunoSEQ multiplex PCR, yet TCRdb's version contains in-frame clones alone and is incomplete. The sample has approximately 51,000 clones, less than 90% seen once. The input for sequencing was CD8+ T cells from blood, taken 12 months after liver transplant. Receptor source: a human patient who received a liver transplant. Part of the T cell pool may stem from the graft donor.

The chain combines TRBV19 with TRBJ1-4, with D possibly matching TRBD1 (5 bases). Germline CDR1 and CDR2: LNHDA and SQIVND (reference sequence). The V and J ends lost 0 bases and 7 bases respectively, with 21 bases between them. The CDR3 contains 18 residues. The CDR3 DNA reads as TGTGCCAGTAGTATAGATAATGGAGCGTGGGGGACGGGTGAAAAACTGTTTTTT. This codes for CASSIDNGAWGTGEKLFF. The whole variable domain, filled in from reference TRBV19 and TRBJ1-4, reads DGGITQSPKYLFRKEGQNVTLSCEQNLNHDAMYWYRQDPGQGLRLIYYSQIVNDFQKGDIAEGYSVSREKKESFPLTVTSAQKNPTAFYLCASSIDNGAWGTGEKLFFGSGTQLSVL.

This rearrangement joins TRBV28 to TRBJ1-2; 7 nucleotides match TRBD1. CDR1 is MDHEN, CDR2 SYDVKM, per germline. With V trimmed by 5 bases and J by 2 bases, 5 bases remained unmatched. The CDR3 runs to 14 residues. The chain's CDR3 is CASSPPGQNYGYTF. CDR3 DNA sequence: TGTGCCAGCAGTCCCCCGGGACAGAACTATGGCTACACCTTC.

As to this clone: At one of its ends the junction is not consistent with the germline gene, which may arise from a read error. The gene calls are TRBV28 and TRBJ2-3; no clear D. The germline CDR1 and CDR2 sequences are MDHEN and SYDVKM. This CDR3 contains 15 residues. In DNA, the CDR3 is TGTGCCAGCACTTTACGGCTATCTAGCACAGATACGCAGTATTTT. It translates to CASTLRLSSTDTQYF.

The chain joins TRBV9 to TRBJ2-2, with 10 bases that match TRBD1. V lost 4 bases to trimming and J lost 3 bases; unmatched junction nucleotides: 3. The germline V gene has CDR1 SGDLS and CDR2 YYNGEE. This CDR3 contains 15 residues. CDR3 amino acids: CASSPGTGDTGELFF. DNA of the CDR3: TGTGCCAGCAGCCCCGGGACAGGGGACACCGGGGAGCTGTTTTTT.

A few counts support this clone. The chain combines TRBV5-4 with TRBJ1-2, with a tentative D call TRBD1 (5 bases). CDR1 and CDR2 from the germline V gene are SGHNT and YYREEE (reference sequence). With 1 base removed from V and 1 base from J, the gap between germline ends came to 20 bases. CDR3 length: 18 amino acids. The CDR3 sequence is CASSLNVVQGRFNYGYTF. The DNA for the CDR3 is TGTGCCAGCAGCTTGAACGTGGTGCAGGGCCGTTTTAACTATGGCTACACCTTC.

The CDR3 bases are TGTGCCAGTAGTATAGGAGGCCTAGGACAGGGGGCCTACGAGCAGTACTTC. As protein: CASSIGGLGQGAYEQYF. V is TRBV19 and J is TRBJ2-7; 10 bases agree with TRBD1. Trimming cost V 1 base and J 2 bases; bases outside gene matches: 8. This CDR3 comprises 17 residues. Germline values: CDR1 LNHDA, CDR2 SQIVND (reference sequence).

This rearrangement joins TRBV4-1 to TRBJ2-7; D tentatively reads TRBD1 or TRBD2 (5 bases each). From germline, CDR1 is MGHRA and CDR2 YSYEKL. Trimming pared 1 base from V and 2 bases from J, leaving 12 bases between. The CDR3 covers 15 residues. As DNA, the CDR3 is TGCGCCAGCAGCCAAGTGGGGGACGGTACCTACGAGCAGTACTTC. It yields the protein CASSQVGDGTYEQYF.

This clone was counted between two and nine times. The chain has TRBV7-9 and TRBJ2-3; TRBD2 agrees at 14 bases. Per the germline V gene, CDR1 is SEHNR and CDR2 is FQNEAQ (reference sequence). Trimming removed 5 bases from V and 6 bases from J; junction bases left unmatched: 4. The CDR3 runs 15 residues. CDR3 DNA: TGTGCCAGCAGCCTTGGACTAGCGGGAGGTGATACGCAGTATTTT. This codes for CASSLGLAGGDTQYF.